Listed here are 4 T cell receptor beta chains from one sample, sequenced in a study of T cells in Graves' hyperthyroidism and ophthalmopathy (dated by TCRdb to about 2019). Library creation used multiplex PCR. Sequencing was carried out with an Illumina HiSeq 2000. The TCR beta CDR3 regions were amplified from the RNA transcripts. The first round of RT-PCR for the TCR CDR3 was performed with the HTBI primer set and the Qiagen OneStep RT-PCR kit. The raw public reads went through TCRdb reprocessing: fastp at Q25, MiXCR clone calling, in-frame beta chains kept. Each CDR3 protein gets just one entry, which takes the most common genes and DNA from the rows behind it. The sample table records some 440,000 distinct CDR3 sequences; roughly 14% of these occur just once. 13% to 15% of the sample lies in the top ten. Input material: blood. The receptors here all came from a woman between 18 and 30 years old with Graves' hyperthyroidism.

This clonotype was observed many times. J is TRBJ2-1 and V is TRBV12-3 or TRBV12-4; D is unresolved. V lost 3 bases and J 6 bases, leaving 9 bases between the germline ends. CDR3 size: 13 residues. The CDR3 reads CASSFGEVNEQFF. CDR3 bases: TGTGCCAGCAGTTTTGGGGAAGTCAATGAGCAGTTCTTC.

V is TRBV4-3 and J is TRBJ1-1; D is unresolved. The CDR3 sequence is 17 residues long. Trimming took 1 base from V and 0 from J, leaving 15 bases between them. Looked up from germline, CDR1 is LGHNA and CDR2 is YSLEER. CDR3 sequence (DNA): TGCGCCAGCAGCCAAGTGGCCCCGGGAGCAATGAACACTGAAGCTTTCTTT. This encodes CASSQVAPGAMNTEAFF.

This clonotype has more than one count but fewer than ten. The rearrangement uses TRBV9 and TRBJ1-6; no clear D gene. The V gene lost 0 bases and the J gene lost 8 bases, with 12 bases spanning the gap. CDR1 is SGDLS, CDR2 YYNGEE, per germline. The CDR3 covers 15 residues. Here the CDR3 DNA reads TGTGCCAGCAGCGTAGAAGGGCATAAGGATTCACCCCTCCACTTT. It specifies CASSVEGHKDSPLHF.

The sample holds many counts of this clonotype. The chain employs TRBV7-2 and TRBJ2-1; 10 nucleotides align to TRBD2. Per germline, CDR1 SGHTA and CDR2 FQGNSA. This CDR3 region has 16 residues. Trimming removed 6 bases from V and 4 bases from J; junction bases left unmatched: 9. CDR3 amino acids: CASRYDLAGGYNEQFF. The CDR3 coding sequence is TGTGCCAGCAGATACGATTTAGCGGGGGGTTACAATGAGCAGTTCTTC.